This T cell receptor beta chain derives from a study of cytomegalovirus exposure and HLA in healthy donors. Turning to this clone: Its antigen remains unknown.

Germline V gene lookup returns CDR1 MNHEY and CDR2 SVGAGI. Between the trimmed V and J ends, which lost 5 bases and 1 base, there was a span of 12 bases. The CDR3 consists of 15 residues. Primers included in the PCR were 60 Vbeta and 13 Jbeta primers. Measured with immunoSEQ multiplex PCR; TCRdb has only the in-frame clones, and not every one. The sample includes more than 140,000 clones. Study outcomes and limitations: Indistinguishability led to the exclusion of some V segments, TRBV6-2 and TRBV6-3 included. Clonal expansion was found to be greater in HLA-associated TCR beta chains than in equally common others in a later analysis. Later analysis identified 16,000 or so TCR beta sequences associated with HLA alleles, using a false discovery rate threshold of 0.05.

The origin of this receptor is a woman younger than 35 in good health and CMV-seronegative. This chain joins TRBV6-5 and TRBJ1-5; D is unresolved. The sample taken for sequencing was PBMCs. This chain's CDR3 is CASSRLGGSNQPQHF. DNA for the CDR3: TGTGCCAGCAGTCGTCTCGGCGGAAGCAATCAGCCCCAGCATTTT.